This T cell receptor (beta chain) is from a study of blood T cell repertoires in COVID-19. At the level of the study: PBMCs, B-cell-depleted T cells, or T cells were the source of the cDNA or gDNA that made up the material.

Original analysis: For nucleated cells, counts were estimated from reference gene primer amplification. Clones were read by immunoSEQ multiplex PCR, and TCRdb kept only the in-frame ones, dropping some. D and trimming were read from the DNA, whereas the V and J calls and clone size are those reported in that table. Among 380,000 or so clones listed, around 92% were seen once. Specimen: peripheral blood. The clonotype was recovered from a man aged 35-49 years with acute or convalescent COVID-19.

The CDR3 bases are TGTGCCAGCAGCTTAGGTCTGAATTCACCCCTCCACTTT. Translation gives CASSLGLNSPLHF. This chain links TRBV7-2 with TRBJ1-6, with D hard to call. The V end was cut by 1 base, the J end by 7 bases, with 5 bases between. Germline V CDR1 and CDR2: SGHTA, FQGNSA. The length of the CDR3 is 13 residues.